This T cell receptor (beta chain) was obtained from a study of cytomegalovirus exposure and HLA in healthy donors. Study-wide results and limits: Analyzed later, association rates of TCRs varied across HLA loci, with DRB1 most and HLA-C fewest. A later analysis reportedly found fewer N-insertions in an Asian-associated ancestry cluster than the approximately 730-donor mean.

With regard to this clone: Antigen: not known. Within the sample, other DNA sequences also encode this same CDR3.

Whereas donors were nominally healthy upon sampling, unrecorded immune exposures were probable. Vbeta (60) and Jbeta (13) primers were used in the PCR. Here immunoSEQ multiplex PCR was the method, and the copy in TCRdb shows in-frame clones only, minus some. The sample includes about 150,000 clones, around 84% seen only once; the top ten take about 2.5%. The CDR3 is made up of 15 amino acids. J gave up 1 base and V 6 bases, and 3 bases lay outside the gene matches. Germline-derived CDR1 and CDR2 are MNHNS and SASEGT. The sequence derives from a boy aged 2 to 9 in good health and CMV-seronegative. Sequenced input: PBMCs. The rearrangement joins TRBV6-1 to TRBJ2-6; TRBD1 matches at 7 bases. CDR3 amino acids: CASSEQGSGANVLTF. CDR3 DNA: TGTGCCAGCAGCGAACAGGGGTCTGGGGCCAACGTCCTGACTTTC.